Listed here is a single TCR beta chain. Its antigen is still unknown. This entry is derived from a study of persistence of HIV-infected CD4 T cells. The stimulus was an HIV-1 Gag 15-mer peptide pool, 1 ug/peptide/mL. CD40L/CD69 double-negative CD45RO-high memory CD4+ T cells were collected. This was the immunoSEQ version 4 assay in survey mode. Method: immunoSEQ multiplex PCR; TCRdb's copy keeps in-frame clones and lacks some. The data contain about 36,000 clones, around four fifths of them singletons. From germline, CDR1 is SNHLY and CDR2 FYNNEI. Deletions cut 8 bases from V and 1 base from J, with 11 bases between. The CDR3 runs 14 residues.

The receptor comes from an adult with HIV. The donor label of this sample is uncertain. The chain uses TRBV2 and TRBJ2-2; D unresolved. The specimen was cultured CD4+ T cells from PBMCs, collected from a patient who received antiretroviral therapy. CDR3 amino acids: CASDQELNTGELFF. As DNA, the CDR3 is TGTGCCAGCGATCAGGAGTTGAACACCGGGGAGCTGTTTTTT.